What follows are 2 T cell receptor beta chains derived from one specimen sequenced in a study of low-dose radiotherapy and immunotherapy resistance in tumors. Sample time point: after trial treatment. Indicated treatment: LDRT plus nivolumab, ipilimumab, low-dose cyclophosphamide and aspirin (RACIN trial). Primers used for first-strand cDNA, a TRAV- and TRBV-specific set, covered both alpha and beta chains. The TCRs were subjected to amplification over around 19 PCR cycles employing a constant-region primer in conjunction with a V-primer adapter. MiXCR, applied by TCRdb to the reads, yields one record per CDR3 protein. Among about 100,000 distinct CDR3 sequences listed, around 21% were seen once. Sequencing used PBMCs, obtained after low-dose radiotherapy plus immunotherapy. These receptors originate from a male donor with prostate cancer.

This clonotype was recorded at least ten times. As DNA, the CDR3 is TGTGCCAGCAGCATCGAGCGGCTCCCCGACAATGAGCAGTTCTTC. This encodes CASSIERLPDNEQFF. The chain has TRBV11-2 and TRBJ2-1; a weak D match, TRBD2 (5 bases). Trimming removed 5 bases from V and 5 bases from J, with 16 bases in between. Germline CDR1 SGHAT, CDR2 FQNNGV. This CDR3 has 15 amino acids.

This clonotype was picked up many times. This chain joins TRBV4-1 and TRBJ2-7; D is ambiguous. CDR1 and CDR2 (germline): MGHRA, YSYEKL. This CDR3 spans 13 amino acids. Trimming shortened V by 0 bases and J by 3 bases, and 6 bases separated the two germline ends. The CDR3 DNA follows: TGCGCCAGCAGCCAAGATGGCAGCTACGAGCAGTACTTC. It translates to CASSQDGSYEQYF.